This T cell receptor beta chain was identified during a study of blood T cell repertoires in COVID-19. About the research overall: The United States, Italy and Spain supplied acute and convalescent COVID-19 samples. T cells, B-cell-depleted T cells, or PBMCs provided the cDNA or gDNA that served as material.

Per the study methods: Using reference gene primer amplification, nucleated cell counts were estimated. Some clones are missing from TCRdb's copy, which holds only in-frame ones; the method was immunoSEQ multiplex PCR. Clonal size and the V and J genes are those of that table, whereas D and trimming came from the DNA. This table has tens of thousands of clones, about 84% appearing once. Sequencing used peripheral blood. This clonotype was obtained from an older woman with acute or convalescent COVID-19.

CDR3 sequence (DNA): TGTGCCAGCAGCCAACAGCGGGCACGTGGCTACACCTTC. Translating it yields CASSQQRARGYTF. This chain connects TRBV3-1 (or the pseudogene TRBV3-2) to TRBJ1-2; no clear D. Germline assignment: CDR1 LGHDT and CDR2 YNNKEL (reference sequence). The germline V and J ends were trimmed by 2 bases and 7 bases, with 11 bases remaining between them. The CDR3 length is 13 residues.